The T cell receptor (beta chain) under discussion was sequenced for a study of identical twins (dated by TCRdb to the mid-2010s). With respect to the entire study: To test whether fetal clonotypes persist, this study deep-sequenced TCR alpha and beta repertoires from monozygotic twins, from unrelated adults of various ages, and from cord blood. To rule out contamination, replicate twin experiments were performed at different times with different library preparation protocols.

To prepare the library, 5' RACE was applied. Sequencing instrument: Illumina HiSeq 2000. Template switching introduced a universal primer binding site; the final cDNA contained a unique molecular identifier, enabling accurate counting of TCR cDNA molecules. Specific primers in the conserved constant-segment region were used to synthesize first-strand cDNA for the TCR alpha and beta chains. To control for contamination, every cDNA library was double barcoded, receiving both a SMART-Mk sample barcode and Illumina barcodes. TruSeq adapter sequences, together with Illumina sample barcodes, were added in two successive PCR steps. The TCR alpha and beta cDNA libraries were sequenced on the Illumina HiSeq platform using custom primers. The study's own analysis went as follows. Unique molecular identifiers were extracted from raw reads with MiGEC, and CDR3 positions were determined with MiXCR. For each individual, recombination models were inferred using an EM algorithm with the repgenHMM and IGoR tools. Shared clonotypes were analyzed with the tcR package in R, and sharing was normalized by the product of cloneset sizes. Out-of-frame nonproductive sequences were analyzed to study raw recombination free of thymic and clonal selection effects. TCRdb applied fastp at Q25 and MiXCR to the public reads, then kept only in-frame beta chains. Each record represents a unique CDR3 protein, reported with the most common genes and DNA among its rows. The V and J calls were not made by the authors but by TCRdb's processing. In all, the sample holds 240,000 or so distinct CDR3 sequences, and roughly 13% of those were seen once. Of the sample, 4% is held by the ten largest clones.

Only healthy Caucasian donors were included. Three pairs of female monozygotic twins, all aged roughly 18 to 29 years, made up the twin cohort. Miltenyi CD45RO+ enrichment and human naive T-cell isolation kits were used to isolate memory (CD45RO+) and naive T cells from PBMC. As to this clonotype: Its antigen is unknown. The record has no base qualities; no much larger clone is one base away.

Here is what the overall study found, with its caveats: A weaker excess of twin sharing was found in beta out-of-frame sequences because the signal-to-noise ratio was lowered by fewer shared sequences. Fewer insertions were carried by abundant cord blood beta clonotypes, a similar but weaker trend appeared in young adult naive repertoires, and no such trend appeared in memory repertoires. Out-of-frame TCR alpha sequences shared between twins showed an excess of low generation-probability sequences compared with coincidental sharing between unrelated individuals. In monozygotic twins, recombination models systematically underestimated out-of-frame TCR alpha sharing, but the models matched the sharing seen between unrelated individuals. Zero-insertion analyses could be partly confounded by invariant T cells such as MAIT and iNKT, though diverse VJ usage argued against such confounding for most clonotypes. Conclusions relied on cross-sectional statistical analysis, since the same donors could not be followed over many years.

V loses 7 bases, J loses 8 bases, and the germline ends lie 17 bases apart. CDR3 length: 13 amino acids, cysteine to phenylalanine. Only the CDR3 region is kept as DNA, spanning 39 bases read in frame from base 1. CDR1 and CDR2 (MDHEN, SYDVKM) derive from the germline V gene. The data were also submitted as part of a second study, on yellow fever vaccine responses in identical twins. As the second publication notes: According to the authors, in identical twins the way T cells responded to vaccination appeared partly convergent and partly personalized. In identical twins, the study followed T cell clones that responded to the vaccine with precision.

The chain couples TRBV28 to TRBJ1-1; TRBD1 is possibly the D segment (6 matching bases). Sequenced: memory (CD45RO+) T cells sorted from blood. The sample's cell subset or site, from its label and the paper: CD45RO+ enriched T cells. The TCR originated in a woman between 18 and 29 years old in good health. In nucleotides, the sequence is TGTGCCAGCACTACCCAGCGGGACAAGGAAGCTTTCTTT. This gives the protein CASTTQRDKEAFF.